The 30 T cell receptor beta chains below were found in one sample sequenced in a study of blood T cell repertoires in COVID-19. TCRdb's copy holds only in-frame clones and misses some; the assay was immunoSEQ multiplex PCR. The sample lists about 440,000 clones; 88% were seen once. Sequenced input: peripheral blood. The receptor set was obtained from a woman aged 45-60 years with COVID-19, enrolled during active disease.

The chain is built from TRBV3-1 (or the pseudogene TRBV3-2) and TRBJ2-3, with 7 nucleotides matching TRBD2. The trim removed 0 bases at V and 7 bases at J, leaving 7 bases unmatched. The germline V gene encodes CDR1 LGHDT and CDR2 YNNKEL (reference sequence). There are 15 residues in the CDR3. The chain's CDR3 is CASSQDPGGPNTQYF. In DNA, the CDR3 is TGTGCCAGCAGCCAAGATCCGGGGGGTCCTAATACGCAGTATTTT.

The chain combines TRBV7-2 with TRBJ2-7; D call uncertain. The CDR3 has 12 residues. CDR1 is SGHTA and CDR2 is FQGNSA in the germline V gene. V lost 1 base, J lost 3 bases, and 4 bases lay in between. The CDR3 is CASSLDIYEQYF. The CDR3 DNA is TGTGCCAGCAGCTTAGACATCTACGAGCAGTACTTC.

The CDR3 here is CSVFLTRYTF. CDR3 nucleotides: TGCAGCGTTTTTCTGACGAGGTACACCTTC. V is TRBV29-1 and J is TRBJ1-2; D call uncertain. The CDR3 has 10 residues. Germline-derived CDR1 and CDR2 are SQVTM and ANQGSEA. V was trimmed by 5 bases and J by 11 bases, leaving 12 bases between them.

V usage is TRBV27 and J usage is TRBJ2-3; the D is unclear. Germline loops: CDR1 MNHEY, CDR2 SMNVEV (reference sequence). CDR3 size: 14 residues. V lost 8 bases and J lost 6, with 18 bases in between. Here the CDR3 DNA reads TGTGCCAGCTGCCCGGCAGGCGCCCGGGATACGCAGTATTTT. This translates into CASCPAGARDTQYF.

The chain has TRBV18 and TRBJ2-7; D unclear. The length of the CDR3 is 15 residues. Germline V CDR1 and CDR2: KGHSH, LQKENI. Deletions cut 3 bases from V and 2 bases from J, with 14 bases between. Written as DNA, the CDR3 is TGTGCCAGCTCACCTAATCCCCCCTTCCCCTACGAGCAGTACTTC. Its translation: CASSPNPPFPYEQYF.

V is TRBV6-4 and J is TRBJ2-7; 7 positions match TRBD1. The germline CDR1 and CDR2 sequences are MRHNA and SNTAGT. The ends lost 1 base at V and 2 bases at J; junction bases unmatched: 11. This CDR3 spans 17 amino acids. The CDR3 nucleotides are TGTGCCAGCAGTGACTACATACGGACAGGCTCAACCTACGAGCAGTACTTC. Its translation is CASSDYIRTGSTYEQYF.

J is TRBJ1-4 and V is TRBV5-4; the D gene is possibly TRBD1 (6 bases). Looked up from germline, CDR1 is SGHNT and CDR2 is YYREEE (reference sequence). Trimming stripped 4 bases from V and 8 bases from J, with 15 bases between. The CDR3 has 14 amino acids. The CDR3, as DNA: TGTGCCAGCAGCGGGACACAAAACGGGGAAAAACTGTTTTTT. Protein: CASSGTQNGEKLFF.

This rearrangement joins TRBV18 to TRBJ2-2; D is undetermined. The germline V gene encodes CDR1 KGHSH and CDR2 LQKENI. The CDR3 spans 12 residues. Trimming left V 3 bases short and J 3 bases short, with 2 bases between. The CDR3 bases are TGTGCCAGCTCACCCGACACCGGGGAGCTGTTTTTT. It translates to CASSPDTGELFF.

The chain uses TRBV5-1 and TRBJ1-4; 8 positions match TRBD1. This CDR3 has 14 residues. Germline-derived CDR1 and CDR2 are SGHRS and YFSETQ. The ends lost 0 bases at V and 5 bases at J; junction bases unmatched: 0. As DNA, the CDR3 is TGCGCCAGCAGCTTGGGGACAGGGAATGAAAAACTGTTTTTT. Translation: CASSLGTGNEKLFF.

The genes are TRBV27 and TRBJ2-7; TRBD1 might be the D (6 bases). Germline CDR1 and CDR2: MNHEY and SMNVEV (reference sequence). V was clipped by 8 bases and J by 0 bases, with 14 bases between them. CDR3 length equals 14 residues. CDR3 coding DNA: TGTGCCAGCTTCCGGACAGCGAGCTCCTACGAGCAGTACTTC. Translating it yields CASFRTASSYEQYF.

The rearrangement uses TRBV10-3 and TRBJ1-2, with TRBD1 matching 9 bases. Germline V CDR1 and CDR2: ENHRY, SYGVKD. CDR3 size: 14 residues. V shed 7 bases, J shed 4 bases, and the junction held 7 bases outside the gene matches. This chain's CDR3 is CAINSGQGLYGYTF. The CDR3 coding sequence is TGTGCCATCAACTCGGGACAGGGACTCTATGGCTACACCTTC.

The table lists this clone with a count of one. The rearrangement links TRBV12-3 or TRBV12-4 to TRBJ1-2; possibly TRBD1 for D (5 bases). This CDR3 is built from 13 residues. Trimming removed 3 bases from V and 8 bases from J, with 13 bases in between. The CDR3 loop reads CASSLTRGGGYTF. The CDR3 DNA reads TGTGCCAGCAGTTTGACCCGGGGGGGAGGCTACACCTTC.

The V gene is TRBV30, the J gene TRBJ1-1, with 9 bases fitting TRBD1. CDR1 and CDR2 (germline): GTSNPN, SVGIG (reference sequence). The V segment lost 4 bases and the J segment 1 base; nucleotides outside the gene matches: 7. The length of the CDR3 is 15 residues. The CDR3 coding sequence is TGTGCCTGGATCGTACAGGGGGCCGCGAACACTGAAGCTTTCTTT. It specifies CAWIVQGAANTEAFF.

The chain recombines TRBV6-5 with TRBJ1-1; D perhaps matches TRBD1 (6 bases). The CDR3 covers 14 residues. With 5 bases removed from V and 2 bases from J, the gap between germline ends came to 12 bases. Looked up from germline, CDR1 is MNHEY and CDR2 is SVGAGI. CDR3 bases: TGTGCCAGCAGTAGACAGGCTACCAACACTGAAGCTTTCTTT. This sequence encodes CASSRQATNTEAFF.

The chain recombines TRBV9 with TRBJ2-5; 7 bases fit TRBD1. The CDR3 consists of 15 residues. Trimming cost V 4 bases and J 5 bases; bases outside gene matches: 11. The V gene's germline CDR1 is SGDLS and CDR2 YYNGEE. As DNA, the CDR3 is TGTGCCAGCAGCCTAACCGGGACAGCCGGGGAGACCCAGTACTTC. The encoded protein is CASSLTGTAGETQYF.

In nucleotides, the CDR3 is TGTGCCACCAGGGGGGGACAGGGGACAGATACGCAGTATTTT. Its translation: CATRGGQGTDTQYF. The V and J genes are TRBV24-1 and TRBJ2-3, with 10 bases that match TRBD1. With V trimmed by 7 bases and J by 3 bases, 3 bases remained unmatched. Per the germline V gene, CDR1 is KGHDR and CDR2 is SFDVKD. The CDR3 is 14 residues long.

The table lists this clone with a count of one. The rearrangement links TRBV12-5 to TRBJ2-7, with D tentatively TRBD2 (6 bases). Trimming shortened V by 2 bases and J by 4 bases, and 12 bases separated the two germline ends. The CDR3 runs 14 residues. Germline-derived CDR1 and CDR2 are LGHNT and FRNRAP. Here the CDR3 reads CASGLSGGIYEQYF. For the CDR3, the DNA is TGTGCTAGTGGTTTGAGTGGAGGGATTTACGAGCAGTACTTC.

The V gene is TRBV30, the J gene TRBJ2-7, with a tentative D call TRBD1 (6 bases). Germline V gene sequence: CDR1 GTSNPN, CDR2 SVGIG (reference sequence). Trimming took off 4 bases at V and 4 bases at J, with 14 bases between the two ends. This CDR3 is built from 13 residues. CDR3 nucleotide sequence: TGTGCCTGGAACCGCCTCAGGGGATACGAGCAGTACTTC. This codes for CAWNRLRGYEQYF. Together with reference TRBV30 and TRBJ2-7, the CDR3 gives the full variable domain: SQTIHQWPATLVQPVGSPLSLECTVEGTSNPNLYWYRQAAGRGLQLLFYSVGIGQISSEVPQNLSASRPQDRQFILSSKKLLLSDSGFYLCAWNRLRGYEQYFGPGTRLTVT.

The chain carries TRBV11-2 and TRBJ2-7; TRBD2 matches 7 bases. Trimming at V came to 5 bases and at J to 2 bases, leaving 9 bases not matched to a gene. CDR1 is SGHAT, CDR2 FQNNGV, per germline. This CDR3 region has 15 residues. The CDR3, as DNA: TGTGCCAGCAGCCCCTGGCCGGGGGGAACCTACGAGCAGTACTTC. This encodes CASSPWPGGTYEQYF.

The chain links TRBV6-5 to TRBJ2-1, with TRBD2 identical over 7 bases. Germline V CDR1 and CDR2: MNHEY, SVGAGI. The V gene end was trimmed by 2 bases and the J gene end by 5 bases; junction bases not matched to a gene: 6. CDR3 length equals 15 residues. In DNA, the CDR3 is TGTGCCAGCAGTTACCGGCTAGCGGTTAACAATGAGCAGTTCTTC. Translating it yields CASSYRLAVNNEQFF.

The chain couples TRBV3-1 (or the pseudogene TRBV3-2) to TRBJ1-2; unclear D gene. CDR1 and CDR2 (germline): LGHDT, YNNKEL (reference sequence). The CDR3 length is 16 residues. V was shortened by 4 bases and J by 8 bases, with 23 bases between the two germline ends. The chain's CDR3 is CASSPTLRVGPGGYTF. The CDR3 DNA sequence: TGTGCCAGCAGCCCCACCTTGCGGGTGGGCCCCGGGGGCTACACCTTC.

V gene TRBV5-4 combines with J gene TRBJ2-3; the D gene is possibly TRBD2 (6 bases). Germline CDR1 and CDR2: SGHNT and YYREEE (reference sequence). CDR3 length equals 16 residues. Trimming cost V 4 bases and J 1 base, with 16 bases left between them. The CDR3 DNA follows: TGTGCCAGCAGCCCCCGGACGGGAGCAGGCACAGATACGCAGTATTTT. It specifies CASSPRTGAGTDTQYF.

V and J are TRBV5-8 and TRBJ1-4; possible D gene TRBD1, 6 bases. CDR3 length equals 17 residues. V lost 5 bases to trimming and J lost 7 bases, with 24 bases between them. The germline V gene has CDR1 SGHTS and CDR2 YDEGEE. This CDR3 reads CASSRDLARGYREKLFF. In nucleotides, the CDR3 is TGTGCCAGCAGTCGGGACCTCGCTAGGGGGTATCGTGAAAAACTGTTTTTT.

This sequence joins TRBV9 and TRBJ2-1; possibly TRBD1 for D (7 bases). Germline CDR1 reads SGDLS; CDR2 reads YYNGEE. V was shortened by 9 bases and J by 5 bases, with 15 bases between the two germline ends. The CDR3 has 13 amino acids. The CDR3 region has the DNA TGTGCCACAGGGGGACGGGGGAACAATGAGCAGTTCTTC. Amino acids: CATGGRGNNEQFF.

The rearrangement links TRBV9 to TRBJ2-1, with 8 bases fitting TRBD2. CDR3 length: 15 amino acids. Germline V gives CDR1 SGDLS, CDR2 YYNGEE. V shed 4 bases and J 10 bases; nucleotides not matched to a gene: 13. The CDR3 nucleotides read TGTGCCAGCAGCTCAAGAGGTAGCGGGGCCTCAGAGCAGTTCTTC. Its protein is CASSSRGSGASEQFF.

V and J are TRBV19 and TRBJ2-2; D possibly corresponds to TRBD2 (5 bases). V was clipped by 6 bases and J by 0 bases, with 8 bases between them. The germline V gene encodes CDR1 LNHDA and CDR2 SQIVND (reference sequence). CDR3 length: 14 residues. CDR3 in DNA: TGTGCCAGTAGCCCGGGATCGAACACCGGGGAGCTGTTTTTT. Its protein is CASSPGSNTGELFF.

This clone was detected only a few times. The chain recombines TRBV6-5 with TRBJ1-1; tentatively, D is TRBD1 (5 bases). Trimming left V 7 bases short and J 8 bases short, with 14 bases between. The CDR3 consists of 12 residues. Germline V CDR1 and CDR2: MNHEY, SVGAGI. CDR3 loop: CASTVGGGEAFF. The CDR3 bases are TGTGCCAGCACCGTGGGGGGAGGAGAAGCTTTCTTT.

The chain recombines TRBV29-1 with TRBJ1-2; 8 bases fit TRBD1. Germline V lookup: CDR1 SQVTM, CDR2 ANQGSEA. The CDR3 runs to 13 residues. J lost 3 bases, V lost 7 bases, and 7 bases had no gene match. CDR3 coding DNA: TGCAGCGCTTTGGACAGGGCGGACTATGGCTACACCTTC. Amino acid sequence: CSALDRADYGYTF.

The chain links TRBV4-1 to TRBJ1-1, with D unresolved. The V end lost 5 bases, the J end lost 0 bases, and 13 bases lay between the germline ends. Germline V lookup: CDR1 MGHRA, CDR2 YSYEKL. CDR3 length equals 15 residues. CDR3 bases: TGCGCCAGCAGCGCCCCAGGCTTGATGAACACTGAAGCTTTCTTT. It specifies CASSAPGLMNTEAFF.

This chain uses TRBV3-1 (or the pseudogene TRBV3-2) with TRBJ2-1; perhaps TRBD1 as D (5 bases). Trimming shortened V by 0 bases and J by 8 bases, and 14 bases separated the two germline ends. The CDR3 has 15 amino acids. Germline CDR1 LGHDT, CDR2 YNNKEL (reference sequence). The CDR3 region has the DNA TGTGCCAGCAGCCAAGAAACCCCAGGGTTGGATGAGCAGTTCTTC. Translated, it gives CASSQETPGLDEQFF.